This T cell receptor (beta chain) was recorded in a study of CD8 T cells in Susac syndrome. Across the whole study: Intravenous immunoglobulin alone or corticosteroids were being given to patients with Susac syndrome at blood draw, unless they were therapy-naive.

The CDR3 is 17 amino acids. Germline CDR1 and CDR2: SGHAT and FQDESV (reference sequence). Trimming stripped 1 base from V and 0 bases from J, with 13 bases between. TCR beta sequences were obtained from blood CD8+ and CD4+ T cells. With random hexamers, roughly 0.45 to 1 ug RNA was reverse transcribed. Coverage of TCR beta CDR3 amplification by immunoSEQ multiplex PCR extended to 54 Vbeta and 13 Jbeta. TCRdb analysed the immunoSEQ multiplex PCR reads with MiXCR anew, one entry per CDR3 protein. The repertoire has tens of thousands of distinct CDR3 sequences, roughly 93% of them found once; the top ten carry more than 0.13%.

The sample taken for sequencing was CD4+ T cells from PBMCs. This receptor was taken from a human donor with Susac syndrome. The chain has TRBV11-1 and TRBJ2-1; D is undetermined. This CDR3 reads CASSLDSGFPSYNEQFF. The CDR3 nucleotides read TGTGCCAGCAGCTTAGATTCTGGGTTCCCCTCCTACAATGAGCAGTTCTTC.